The text below deals with one T cell receptor (beta chain). Its specificity is unknown. Repertoires were generated with immunoSEQ multiplex PCR, while TCRdb's copy carries only in-frame clones and drops some. This repertoire shows 950,000 to 1,100,000 clones, around 74% found once; its top ten account for 1.4% to 1.5%. The CDR3 covers 14 residues. The germline V gene has CDR1 SGHRS and CDR2 YFSETQ. Trimming cost V 0 bases and J 7 bases, with 14 bases left between them. This sample is drawn from a study of shared clonotypes between healthy human individuals. General study results and limits: Against clonotypes common to all four donors, non-shared ones had lower generation probabilities. Clonotype sharing among donors was expected to depend on sequencing depth.

The sequenced sample was memory CD4+ T cells sorted from blood. Subset noted: CD45RA-negative fraction. The sequence came from a man younger than 35 in good health. The chain links TRBV5-1 to TRBJ2-7; no clear D gene. The CDR3 sequence is CASSLEAALSEQYF. CDR3 bases: TGCGCCAGCAGCTTGGAGGCGGCCCTCTCTGAGCAGTACTTC.